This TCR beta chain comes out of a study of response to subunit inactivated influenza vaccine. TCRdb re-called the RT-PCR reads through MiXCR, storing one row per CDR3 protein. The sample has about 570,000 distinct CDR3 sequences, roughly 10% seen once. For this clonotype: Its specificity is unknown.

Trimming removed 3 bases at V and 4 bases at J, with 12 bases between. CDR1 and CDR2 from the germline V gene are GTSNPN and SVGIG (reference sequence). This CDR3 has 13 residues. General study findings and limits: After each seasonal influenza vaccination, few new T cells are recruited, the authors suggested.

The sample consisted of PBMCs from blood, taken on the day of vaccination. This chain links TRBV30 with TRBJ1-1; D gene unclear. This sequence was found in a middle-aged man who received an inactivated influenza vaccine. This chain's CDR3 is CAWSGSKGTEAFF. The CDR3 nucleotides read TGTGCCTGGAGCGGCAGCAAAGGCACTGAAGCTTTCTTT. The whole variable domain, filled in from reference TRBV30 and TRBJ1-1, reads SQTIHQWPATLVQPVGSPLSLECTVEGTSNPNLYWYRQAAGRGLQLLFYSVGIGQISSEVPQNLSASRPQDRQFILSSKKLLLSDSGFYLCAWSGSKGTEAFFGQGTRLTVV.